This T cell receptor (beta chain) appears in the sequencing data of a study of cytomegalovirus exposure and HLA in healthy donors. Findings and limits, study-wide: Diagnosis of cytomegalovirus status made by the classifier reportedly showed high specificity and sensitivity. According to a subsequent analysis, TCR clusters identified in the first cohort showed a tendency to co-occur across the approximately 110 validation repertoires.

This clone was counted only a few times. Its matching antigen is unknown. The donors were part of the validation cohort, which consisted of under 150 subjects and was separate from the first cohort of about 670 subjects. The data were produced by immunoSEQ multiplex PCR, yet TCRdb's version contains in-frame clones alone and is incomplete. Among about 240,000 clones listed, roughly 86% were seen once. CDR1 is SNHLY and CDR2 is FYNNEI in the germline V gene. The CDR3 sequence is 13 residues long. V dropped 7 bases and J dropped 3 bases, with 9 bases sitting between them. The clonotype comes from a young woman in good health and CMV-seropositive. V usage is TRBV2 and J usage is TRBJ2-2; D is perhaps TRBD2 (5 bases). Sequencing input: PBMCs. The CDR3 region is CASIPGYTGELFF. The CDR3 DNA reads TGTGCCAGCATTCCGGGGTACACCGGGGAGCTGTTTTTT.